This T cell receptor beta chain was obtained from a study of CDR3 diversity in severe acne. Each CDR3 protein is one row after TCRdb ran MiXCR on the PCR reads. The sample includes tens of thousands of distinct CDR3 sequences, 45% to 55% of them seen just once. The CDR3 is 17 amino acids. V was shortened by 1 base and J by 4 bases, with 19 bases between the two germline ends. Germline lookup yields CDR1 SGHKS and CDR2 YYEKEE (reference sequence). The specimen sequenced was blood. V usage is TRBV5-5 and J usage is TRBJ2-3; a weak D match, TRBD1 (5 bases). The clonotype was recovered from a male donor with severe acne vulgaris. The CDR3 loop is CASSLYMSARAADTQYF. In nucleotides, the CDR3 is TGTGCCAGCAGCTTGTATATGTCAGCCAGGGCGGCAGATACGCAGTATTTT.